This passage covers 25 T cell receptor beta chains from one sample sequenced in a study of T-cell memory formation after mild COVID-19. MiXCR, applied by TCRdb to the 5' RACE reads, yields one record per CDR3 protein. The profile shows approximately 500,000 distinct CDR3 sequences, approximately 25% of them singletons. The sample was PBMCs or a T cell subset sorted from them (not recorded which). The receptors originated from an adult woman who had mild COVID-19 (a few samples of this study predate the infection). Cell type and time point are not known.

The chain combines TRBV7-2 with TRBJ2-1, with TRBD2 identical over 8 bases. The CDR3 has 20 residues. Germline V gene lookup returns CDR1 SGHTA and CDR2 FQGNSA. V trimming: 1 base; J trimming: 3 bases; junction bases outside the gene matches: 17. For the CDR3, the DNA is TGTGCCAGCAGCTTAGGTTCTAAGCTTCTAGCGGGCGGAGGCTACAATGAGCAGTTCTTC. This encodes CASSLGSKLLAGGGYNEQFF.

The V and J genes are TRBV12-3 or TRBV12-4 and TRBJ2-3; the match to TRBD2 covers 8 bases. This CDR3 region has 15 residues. With V trimmed by 5 bases and J by 2 bases, 6 bases remained unmatched. The CDR3 region is CASSILAGFTDTQYF. In DNA, the CDR3 is TGTGCCAGCAGTATATTAGCGGGGTTCACAGATACGCAGTATTTT.

The V and J genes are TRBV13 and TRBJ2-2; TRBD2 matches 7 bases. Trimming cost V 3 bases and J 0 bases; bases outside gene matches: 1. The CDR3 has 15 amino acids. CDR1 is PRHDT, CDR2 FYEKMQ, per germline (reference sequence). CDR3 amino acids: CASSFTSANTGELFF. DNA for the CDR3: TGTGCCAGCAGCTTCACTAGCGCGAACACCGGGGAGCTGTTTTTT.

Here the CDR3 DNA reads TGCGCCAGCAGCTTAGAAATAAGCACAGATACGCAGTATTTT. The encoded protein is CASSLEISTDTQYF. The genes are TRBV5-1 and TRBJ2-3, with no clear D. V lost 2 bases to trimming and J lost 0 bases, with 7 bases between them. The germline gives CDR1 SGHRS, CDR2 YFSETQ. CDR3 size: 14 residues.

The chain couples TRBV12-3 or TRBV12-4 to TRBJ2-5; D may be TRBD1 or TRBD2 (5 bases each). V was cut by 4 bases and J by 5 bases, with 5 bases left in between. This CDR3 is built from 11 residues. The CDR3 DNA reads TGTGCCAGCAGTTGGGGGGAGACCCAGTACTTC. This encodes CASSWGETQYF.

This clonotype was counted ten times or more. The rearrangement joins TRBV6-2 or TRBV6-3 to TRBJ2-5; unclear D gene. Deletions cut 5 bases from V and 0 bases from J, with 7 bases between. Germline CDR1 MNHEY, CDR2 SVGEGT. CDR3 length: 13 residues. The CDR3 nucleotides are TGTGCCAGCAGTAAAATCCACCAAGAGACCCAGTACTTC. It is translated as CASSKIHQETQYF.

J is TRBJ1-1 and V is TRBV7-6; possibly TRBD1 for D (6 bases). The CDR3 extends over 19 amino acids. Deletions cut 1 base from V and 0 bases from J, with 21 bases between. Germline CDR1 is SGHVS and CDR2 is FNYEAQ. The CDR3 reads CASSLGAGGWGWMNTEAFF. The CDR3 region has the DNA TGTGCCAGCAGCTTAGGAGCGGGGGGCTGGGGGTGGATGAACACTGAAGCTTTCTTT.

This clonotype has more than one count but fewer than ten. The rearrangement joins TRBV5-1 to TRBJ2-3; D call uncertain. The CDR3 covers 15 residues. Germline loops: CDR1 SGHRS, CDR2 YFSETQ. Trimming removed 4 bases at V and 6 bases at J, with 18 bases between. The CDR3 nucleotides read TGCGCCAGCAGCCTACAACCGACCGTGATGGATACGCAGTATTTT. Amino acids: CASSLQPTVMDTQYF.

This clonotype came up a few times. The J gene is TRBJ1-1, the V gene TRBV20-1, with D perhaps TRBD1 (5 bases). The CDR3 is 14 amino acids. From germline, CDR1 is DFQATT and CDR2 SNEGSKA (reference sequence). V lost 2 bases and J lost 5, with 15 bases in between. CDR3 sequence: CSARNGQGETEAFF. The CDR3 nucleotides are TGCAGTGCTAGAAACGGGCAGGGAGAGACTGAAGCTTTCTTT.

This clonotype was seen repeatedly, ten times or more. This rearrangement joins TRBV30 to TRBJ2-6; tentatively, D is TRBD2 (5 bases). Germline V lookup: CDR1 GTSNPN, CDR2 SVGIG (reference sequence). This CDR3 has 15 residues. V was pared by 4 bases and J by 1 base, with 11 bases between. The CDR3 nucleotides are TGTGCCTGGACCCGGACTCTTTCTGGGGCCAACGTCCTGACTTTC. Amino acid sequence: CAWTRTLSGANVLTF. The variable domain in full, completed from reference TRBV30 and TRBJ2-6, reads SQTIHQWPATLVQPVGSPLSLECTVEGTSNPNLYWYRQAAGRGLQLLFYSVGIGQISSEVPQNLSASRPQDRQFILSSKKLLLSDSGFYLCAWTRTLSGANVLTFGAGSRLTVL.

This clonotype was recorded only once. The chain has TRBV29-1 and TRBJ2-7; TRBD1 matches 12 bases. Trimming took 6 bases from V and 3 from J; bases not matched to a gene: 12. Germline values: CDR1 SQVTM, CDR2 ANQGSEA. The CDR3 sequence is 16 residues long. The CDR3: CSVAGDRGRKNYEQYF. CDR3 DNA sequence: TGCAGCGTCGCAGGGGACAGGGGGCGAAAAAACTACGAGCAGTACTTC.

This clonotype was seen more than once but under ten times. The CDR3 is CASSPLPRSDEQYF. DNA for the CDR3: TGTGCCAGCAGCCCCCTACCCCGTAGCGACGAGCAGTACTTC. The chain uses TRBV6-1 and TRBJ2-7, with a possible D match to TRBD2 (5 bases). Trimming cost V 6 bases and J 5 bases, with 17 bases left between them. CDR1 is MNHNS, CDR2 SASEGT, per germline. This CDR3 is built from 14 residues.

V is TRBV5-1 and J is TRBJ2-1; D might be TRBD1 (6 bases). The germline V gene encodes CDR1 SGHRS and CDR2 YFSETQ. The CDR3 totals 15 residues. Trimming removed 3 bases from V and 4 bases from J, with 14 bases in between. CDR3 nucleotide sequence: TGCGCCAGCAGCTGGTTGACAGGCGTGTACAATGAGCAGTTCTTC. Protein product: CASSWLTGVYNEQFF.

This clonotype was observed a few times. The chain carries TRBV7-8 and TRBJ2-7; 10 positions match TRBD2. Germline CDR1 and CDR2: SGHVS and FQNEAQ. The V segment lost 5 bases and the J segment 5 bases; nucleotides outside the gene matches: 6. CDR3 length: 14 residues. The DNA for the CDR3 is TGTGCCAGCAGCATCAGCGGGGGGGCTAACGAGCAGTACTTC. This gives the protein CASSISGGANEQYF.

The V call is TRBV20-1, the J call TRBJ2-3, with no clear D. This CDR3 is built from 13 residues. CDR1 and CDR2 (germline): DFQATT, SNEGSKA (reference sequence). The germline V and J ends were trimmed by 1 base and 0 bases, with 5 bases remaining between them. The CDR3 nucleotides are TGCAGTGCTAGAGGCAGCAGCACAGATACGCAGTATTTT. This encodes CSARGSSTDTQYF.

This sequence joins TRBV9 and TRBJ2-3; a possible D gene is TRBD1 (6 bases). The V gene lost 4 bases and the J gene lost 5 bases, with 11 bases spanning the gap. Germline V gene lookup returns CDR1 SGDLS and CDR2 YYNGEE. The CDR3 is 13 residues long. The CDR3, as DNA: TGTGCCAGCAGCTTACAGGGTGGAGATACGCAGTATTTT. Translated, it gives CASSLQGGDTQYF.

This clonotype turned up a few times. V gene TRBV9 combines with J gene TRBJ2-3; 7 bases fit TRBD2. The CDR3 consists of 12 residues. Germline V gives CDR1 SGDLS, CDR2 YYNGEE. The J segment lost 2 bases and the V segment lost 7 bases, leaving 1 base of the junction unmatched. CDR3 DNA sequence: TGTGCCAGCGGGACTAACACAGATACGCAGTATTTT. Protein product: CASGTNTDTQYF.

This clonotype has a handful of counts. This chain connects TRBV7-9 to TRBJ2-1, with TRBD2 identical over 14 bases. V lost 4 bases, J lost 8 bases, and 10 bases stayed unmatched. CDR1 is SEHNR and CDR2 is FQNEAQ in the germline V gene (reference sequence). This CDR3 spans 17 amino acids. CDR3 sequence (DNA): TGTGCCAGCAGCTCCGGACTAGCGGGAGGTAATTGGGATGAGCAGTTCTTC. Protein: CASSSGLAGGNWDEQFF.

This clonotype was counted between two and nine times. The chain carries TRBV7-9 and TRBJ2-7; tentative D call: TRBD1 (6 bases). V lost 4 bases and J 1 base, leaving 11 bases between the germline ends. The germline V gene encodes CDR1 SEHNR and CDR2 FQNEAQ (reference sequence). The CDR3 is 14 residues long. The CDR3 sequence is CASSSGVQSYEQYF. For the CDR3, the DNA is TGTGCCAGCAGCTCAGGGGTCCAATCCTACGAGCAGTACTTC.

The chain has TRBV3-1 and TRBJ1-6; D gene ambiguous. V lost 3 bases to trimming and J lost 7 bases, with 10 bases between them. Per germline, CDR1 LGHDT and CDR2 YNNKEL (reference sequence). This CDR3 comprises 14 residues. The CDR3 DNA reads TGTGCCAGCAGCCAGAAAAGGTCCAATTCACCCCTCCACTTT. This codes for CASSQKRSNSPLHF.

The chain links TRBV6-6 to TRBJ2-7, with TRBD1 as a possible D gene (5 bases). V lost 8 bases, J lost 6 bases, and 26 bases lay in between. Per germline, CDR1 MNHNY and CDR2 SVGAGI (reference sequence). This CDR3 has 16 residues. The CDR3 coding sequence is TGTGCCAGCTCCGTAAGAGGAAGGGTTCAGGGAATCGAGCAGTACTTC. This gives the protein CASSVRGRVQGIEQYF.

This chain uses TRBV5-1 with TRBJ2-7; D may be TRBD1 (5 bases). CDR3 length equals 13 residues. Germline V lookup: CDR1 SGHRS, CDR2 YFSETQ. Deletions cut 6 bases from V and 4 bases from J, with 14 bases between. This CDR3 reads CASMDGAGYEQYF. CDR3 DNA: TGCGCCAGCATGGATGGGGCAGGGTACGAGCAGTACTTC.

This clonotype was observed a handful of times. The rearrangement joins TRBV4-2 to TRBJ2-5; the match to TRBD2 covers 7 bases. Germline lookup yields CDR1 LGHNA and CDR2 YNFKEQ. V dropped 0 bases and J dropped 2; count of bases not matched to a gene: 9. CDR3 length equals 17 residues. The CDR3 is CASSQDLEGGWQETQYF. The CDR3 nucleotides read TGTGCCAGCAGCCAAGATCTTGAGGGAGGGTGGCAAGAGACCCAGTACTTC.

This sequence joins TRBV24-1 and TRBJ2-1; D gene ambiguous. This CDR3 contains 13 residues. Trimming took 3 bases from V and 4 from J, leaving 6 bases between them. Germline V gene lookup returns CDR1 KGHDR and CDR2 SFDVKD. CDR3 protein: CATSDDGYNEQFF. The CDR3 bases are TGTGCCACCAGTGATGACGGATACAATGAGCAGTTCTTC.

The sample holds a few counts of this clonotype. This sequence joins TRBV20-1 and TRBJ2-7; D is ambiguous. Trimming removed 6 bases at V and 3 bases at J, with 21 bases between. The CDR3 is 15 residues long. Germline V gene lookup returns CDR1 DFQATT and CDR2 SNEGSKA (reference sequence). The CDR3 coding sequence is TGCAGTGCGAGACTTCCTATTGCCCCGCACTACGAGCAGTACTTC. Amino acids: CSARLPIAPHYEQYF.